Listed here is a single T cell receptor beta chain. Its antigen is as yet unknown. This entry is derived from a study of cytomegalovirus exposure and HLA in healthy donors. Study-wide context: HLA-typed donors contributed some 87 million unique TCRs, which were held in an early data release. Study results and limitations: Sequences of the TCR beta chain were said to predict the HLA-A and HLA-B alleles of most subjects accurately.

This CDR3 is built from 14 residues. In germline, CDR1 is SQVTM, CDR2 ANQGSEA. Trimming took 8 bases from V and 4 from J; bases not matched to a gene: 5. 60 Vbeta and 13 Jbeta primers were used in PCR. The protocol was immunoSEQ multiplex PCR, while the TCRdb copy is restricted to in-frame clones and leaves out a portion. The table lists 150,000 to 200,000 clones, around 75% of them singletons. The chain couples TRBV29-1 to TRBJ2-3, with TRBD2 matching 14 bases. The clonotype was recovered from a woman aged 25 to 39 in good health and CMV-seropositive. Source material: PBMCs. The CDR3 region is CSSRTSGRSDTQYF. CDR3 in DNA: TGCAGCTCAAGGACTAGCGGGAGGTCAGATACGCAGTATTTT.